The TCR beta chain described here comes from a study of cytomegalovirus exposure and HLA in healthy donors (TCRdb year 2017). As for the study more broadly: An earlier analysis of approximately 640 of the donors reported 250 to 350 Gb of sequence data and 117 million unique TCR beta sequences from some 180 million T cells. About five DR-DQ haplotypes were handled as single units for association and clustering because linkage in the cohort was strong. Every repertoire in the discovery cohort had been generated on one and the same sequencing platform. To study patterns of TCR occurrence, a later analysis re-analyzed previously published TCR beta repertoires from 666 donors and added high-resolution HLA genotyping. Donor age, sex, ethnicity and CMV serostatus were compiled alongside the repertoire data. A later genetic analysis used genome-wide SNP genotypes for about 55% of the 666 donors, treating that subset as a discovery cohort. High-throughput TCR immunosequencing, statistical association of individual TCRs with disease status, and machine learning were combined to predict cytomegalovirus infection status. An early release covering roughly 580 HLA-typed donors comprised approximately 300 gigabases of sequencing data and around 86 million unique TCR sequences. Besides the first cohort of roughly 700 subjects, a separate validation cohort made up of 95 to 150 different subjects was used. An earlier analysis of 500 to 650 of the donors applied high-throughput TCR beta sequencing to assess whether each TCR beta V gene segment acted as functional or pseudogenic. The genetic ancestry cluster associated with self-reported Caucasian donors included 65% to 90% of the 300 to 400 genotyped donors. Rather than drawing on any new phenotypic data, the later analysis identified candidate immune exposures from TCR beta sequences and the way those sequences occurred across donors. The study used immunosequencing to profile the T cell repertoires of approximately 690 subjects and linked those repertoires to cytomegalovirus serostatus. Among some 400 genotyped donors of the cohort, an average of around 240,000 unique TCR beta nucleotide sequences were sequenced per donor, roughly 20% of them non-productive. HLA typing included class I and class II loci at four-digit resolution. The study was designed to test whether signatures of past pathogen exposure could be identified by cataloging public T cell receptors. The number of donors typed differed by locus, with about 629-640 for A, B, C, DRB1 and DQB1, around 500 for DQA1, 606 for DPA1, and approximately 470 for DPB1.

The cohort was made up of hundreds of healthy bone marrow donors. All cohort members were sampled while nominally healthy, although unrecorded immune exposures were likely present. The donor tested CMV seronegative and was one of the 352 seronegative cohort members. Each donor provided a peripheral blood sample, and peripheral blood mononuclear cells were used for TCR beta sequencing. The Qiagen DNeasy Blood Extraction Kit was used to extract genomic DNA from the blood cell samples. As for this clone: What this receptor recognizes is not known. Per-nucleotide qualities are absent, and no much larger clonotype sits a single base away.

In the germline V gene, CDR1 corresponds to MGHRA and CDR2 to YSYEKL. There are 21 amino acids in the CDR3, from cysteine to phenylalanine inclusive. The retained sequence is limited to the CDR3, 63 bases, with the frame set at the first base. V is trimmed back by 4 bases and J by 1 base, and the junction contains 24 bases that no gene match accounts for. Broad study findings and their caveats: Immune exposure information for the cohort was limited to CMV serostatus. Most TCR sequences were observed very rarely across donors, whereas some public TCRs were present in many individuals. Because the 87-base-pair reads could not distinguish some IMGT-functional V segments, including TRBV6-2 and TRBV6-3, those segments were excluded. Cytomegalovirus status was reported to be diagnosed by the classifier with high specificity and sensitivity in both the original and validation cohorts. In the study, approximately 160 TCR beta chains were listed as associated with cytomegalovirus. Only TCR beta chains were sequenced in this cohort, and the absence of alpha or paired-chain data limited detectable features. A later analysis reported that several top co-occurrence clusters appeared linked to parvovirus B19, influenza, CMV and Epstein-Barr virus. In a later analysis, HLA-associated TCR beta chains were found to be more clonally expanded and to have lower generation probabilities than equally common non-associated chains. In an earlier analysis of some 540 of the donors, most TCR beta V segments appeared in productive rearrangements about 87% or about 30% of the time, broadly matching IMGT annotations. The authors suggested that the approach could potentially be generalized to other disease states and immunological phenotypes. Over 15 rarely observed V segments, including chromosome 9 orphons, were excluded from the earlier analysis of a few hundred of the donors because counts were too low. Strong co-occurrence of HLA alleles, especially DR and DQ, made assigning TCR associations to individual alleles difficult. In a later analysis, around 17,000 TCR beta sequences were associated with specific HLA alleles at a false discovery rate of 0.05. In vitro tests confirmed that a few of the cytomegalovirus-associated TCR beta chains recognize cytomegalovirus antigens. In a later analysis, most CMV-associated TCR beta chains were found to appear HLA-restricted, with HLA associations seemingly driven largely by CMV exposure. Roughly uniform sequencing depth across donors was assumed in presence/absence analyses, although this assumption may not hold. In a later genetic analysis, fewer N-insertions in productive TCRs were reported among donors in an Asian-associated ancestry cluster than the approximately 670-donor mean. Correlated functional status among segregating V segments might reflect linkage disequilibrium, but an unknown experimental factor could not be ruled out. A further reported finding was that TCR beta sequences accurately predicted the HLA-A and HLA-B alleles for most subjects in the first cohort. HLA typing was unavailable for some donors at each locus, so association tests used only the typed subset. A later analysis found that TCR association rates varied across HLA loci, with DRB1 alleles showing the most associated TCRs and HLA-C alleles the fewest. An association between a missense DCLRE1C variant and V-gene and J-gene trimming of TCR beta chains was found in a later genetic analysis and replicated in an independent cohort. A group of highly shared sequence variants was considered likely to be a technical artifact of the sequencing pipeline.

The library was generated by the immunoSEQ multiplex PCR assay. For the multiplex PCR, a mixture combining 60 forward primers for TCR Vbeta segments and 13 reverse primers for TCR Jbeta segments was used. The CDR3 region of rearranged TCR beta genes was amplified from genomic DNA by a multiplex PCR assay. The amplified TCR beta libraries were sequenced on the Illumina HiSeq System as 87-base-pair reads. On the authors' methods: A later analysis tallied approximately 87 million unique TCR beta chains across the 700 or so repertoires, and around 9.9 million of those chains were shared by two or more donors. To remove PCR and sequencing errors, raw reads were error-corrected and collapsed into unique sequences using a nearest-neighbor algorithm that merged closely related sequences. CDR3 sequences were aligned to IMGT reference sequences to assign V, D and J gene segments. Each retained sequence needed at least a six-nucleotide match to both a V gene segment and a J gene segment. Rearrangements were called productive when the CDR3 lacked stop codons and stayed in frame with V and J; all others were non-productive. Following IMGT convention, CDR3 was defined as the stretch from the second conserved V-encoded cysteine up to the conserved J-encoded phenylalanine. Sequences without an unambiguous match to a single V gene segment were excluded from the earlier analysis of several hundred of the donors. In an earlier analysis of around 590 of the donors, a V segment was called functional when productive rearrangements were above 56.7%, and segregating when the standard deviation between donors exceeded 5%. A statistical classification framework was built for diagnosing cytomegalovirus status from the catalog of TCR beta chain sequences. V and J gene assignment, in a later analysis, came from comparing TCR nucleotide sequences with IMGT/GENE-DB human TR gene sequences. In a later analysis, CDR3 sequences and most-parsimonious VDJ recombination scenarios were assigned using the TCRdist pipeline. A later analysis defined each TCR beta chain by its CDR3 amino acid sequence plus V-gene family, and excluded reads lacking a unique V-gene family. In a later analysis, 450 to 600 highly shared, low-generation-probability nucleotide sequences were removed to address suspected cross-contamination and a sequencing artifact. A later analysis calculated a clonal expansion index for each public chain from normalized within-repertoire ranks of inferred template counts. Generation probabilities in a later analysis came from a VDJ recombination model fitted to out-of-frame rearrangements, and those results were checked against IGoR. In a later analysis, TCR-TCR, TCR-HLA and TCR-CMV co-occurrence was scored with hypergeometric tests, and a repertoire-size bias correction was applied to TCR pairs. In a later analysis, false discovery rates were estimated by permuting HLA or CMV assignments 20 times. In a later analysis, co-occurring TCRs were grouped using DBSCAN, with TCRdist sequence similarity added in when clustering inside HLA-allele-positive subsets. Repertoires with fewer than 30,000 or more than 120,000 public chains were left out of co-occurrence clustering, as were four to six repertoires with anomalous nucleotide sharing. The immuneACCESS repertoire file appears here via TCRdb, limited to in-frame rearrangements. These files lack a portion of the clones; in checked studies, under half of the deficit traces to unresolved V genes, and the cause of the others is not known. V and J calls and clone size are given by that table; D and trimming were obtained from the DNA. In this sample the table shows about 170,000 clones, around 74% of which occur a single time. The ten most abundant clones make up 2% to 2.5% of the sample.

This clonotype was obtained from a female donor in good health and CMV-seronegative. The chain joins TRBV4-1 to TRBJ1-2; the junction holds 7 bases that match TRBD1. Specimen: PBMCs. The DNA sequence is given as TGCGCCAGCAGCCCAACCTTCGTTGCCCGCCCCGGGACAGTGTTTAACTATGGCTACACCTTC. Its coded protein is CASSPTFVARPGTVFNYGYTF.